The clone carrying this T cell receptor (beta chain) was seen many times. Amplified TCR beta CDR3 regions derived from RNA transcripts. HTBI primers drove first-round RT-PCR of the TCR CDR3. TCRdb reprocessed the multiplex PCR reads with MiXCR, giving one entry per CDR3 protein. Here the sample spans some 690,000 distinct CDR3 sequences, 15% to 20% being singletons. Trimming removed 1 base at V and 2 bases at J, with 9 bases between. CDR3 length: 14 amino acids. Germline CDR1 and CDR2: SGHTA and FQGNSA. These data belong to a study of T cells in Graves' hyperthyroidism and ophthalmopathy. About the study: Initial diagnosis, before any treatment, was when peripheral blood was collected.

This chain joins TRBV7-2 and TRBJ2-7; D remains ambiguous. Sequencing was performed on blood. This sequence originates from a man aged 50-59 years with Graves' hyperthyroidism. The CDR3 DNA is TGTGCCAGCAGCTTAGGCTTCGGAACCTACGAGCAGTACTTC. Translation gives CASSLGFGTYEQYF.